These 2 T cell receptor beta chains share one sample of origin, sequenced in a study of human T cells and chemical hapten exposure. Time point indicated: patch test 2, 6 weeks after DPC sensitization. The treatment was: therapeutic diphenylcyclopropenone sensitization with weekly scalp DPC. TCRdb recomputed calls from the RACE reads with MiXCR, one row per CDR3 protein. The sample lists about 89,000 distinct CDR3 sequences, approximately 10% occurring once. The specimen was whole blood, collected in connection with sensitization to the hapten diphenylcyclopropenone (DPC). These receptor sequences come from a man aged 40-49 years with alopecia areata. Some clones in this sample may be carry-over from other donors' samples.

The rearrangement links TRBV19 to TRBJ2-1; tentative D call: TRBD1 (5 bases). V was cut by 3 bases and J by 10 bases, with 22 bases left in between. This CDR3 is built from 16 residues. From germline, CDR1 is LNHDA and CDR2 SQIVND (reference sequence). The CDR3 sequence is CASSIGSVGVYGEQFF. The CDR3 DNA is TGTGCCAGTAGTATCGGGTCCGTAGGGGTTTATGGGGAGCAGTTCTTC.

The chain recombines TRBV3-1 with TRBJ2-1, with D unclear. Germline CDR1 reads LGHDT; CDR2 reads YNNKEL (reference sequence). The V and J ends lost 7 bases and 5 bases respectively, with 18 bases between them. This CDR3 spans 15 amino acids. CDR3 sequence: CASTPVLGNNNEQFF. In DNA, the CDR3 is TGTGCCAGCACCCCAGTGTTGGGAAATAACAATGAGCAGTTCTTC.